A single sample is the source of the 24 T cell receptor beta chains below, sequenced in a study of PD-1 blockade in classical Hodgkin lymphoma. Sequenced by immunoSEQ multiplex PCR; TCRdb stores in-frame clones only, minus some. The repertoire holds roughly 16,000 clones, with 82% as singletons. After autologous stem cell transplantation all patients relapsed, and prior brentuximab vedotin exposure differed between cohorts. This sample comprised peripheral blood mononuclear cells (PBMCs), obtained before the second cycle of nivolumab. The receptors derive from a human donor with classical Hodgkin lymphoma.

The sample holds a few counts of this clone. The CDR3 coding sequence is TGTGCCATCAACGGGCCTACTGGAAACACCATATATTTT. It translates to CAINGPTGNTIYF. The chain couples TRBV10-3 to TRBJ1-3; D is unclear. This CDR3 is 13 amino acids long. V lost 7 bases and J 2 bases, leaving 9 bases between the germline ends. Germline V gene lookup returns CDR1 ENHRY and CDR2 SYGVKD.

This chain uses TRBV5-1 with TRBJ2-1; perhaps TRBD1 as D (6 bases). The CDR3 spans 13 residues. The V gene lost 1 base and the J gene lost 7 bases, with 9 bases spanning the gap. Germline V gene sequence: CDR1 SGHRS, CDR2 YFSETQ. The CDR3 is CASSLQGLNEQFF. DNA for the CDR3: TGCGCCAGCAGCTTGCAGGGGTTGAATGAGCAGTTCTTC.

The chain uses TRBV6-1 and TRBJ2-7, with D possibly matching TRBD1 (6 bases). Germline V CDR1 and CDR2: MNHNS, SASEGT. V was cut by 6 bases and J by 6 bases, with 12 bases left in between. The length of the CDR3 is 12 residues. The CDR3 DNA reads TGTGCCAGCAGCCGGCAGGGGCCCGAGCAGTACTTC. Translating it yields CASSRQGPEQYF.

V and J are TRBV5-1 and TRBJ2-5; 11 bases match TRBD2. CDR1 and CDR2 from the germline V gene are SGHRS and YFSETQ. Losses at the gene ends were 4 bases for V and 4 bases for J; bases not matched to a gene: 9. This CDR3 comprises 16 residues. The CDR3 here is CASSEGSGGAVETQYF. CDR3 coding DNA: TGCGCCAGCAGCGAAGGTAGCGGGGGGGCCGTAGAGACCCAGTACTTC.

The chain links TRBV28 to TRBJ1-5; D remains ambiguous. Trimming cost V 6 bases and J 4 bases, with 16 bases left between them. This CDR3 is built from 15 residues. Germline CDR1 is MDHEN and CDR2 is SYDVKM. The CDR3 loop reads CASRTVGSKNQPQHF. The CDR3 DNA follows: TGTGCCAGCAGAACTGTGGGGAGTAAGAATCAGCCCCAGCATTTT.

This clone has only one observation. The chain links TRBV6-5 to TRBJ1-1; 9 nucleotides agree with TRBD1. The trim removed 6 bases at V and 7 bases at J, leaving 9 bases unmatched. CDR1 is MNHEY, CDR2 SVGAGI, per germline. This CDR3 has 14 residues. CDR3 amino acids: CASSKTGGSGEAFF. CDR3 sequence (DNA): TGTGCCAGCAGCAAAACAGGGGGCTCCGGTGAAGCTTTCTTT.

The CDR3 DNA reads TGTGCCAGTAGTCCGACAGGGATCCGCTACGAGCAGTACTTC. Translation: CASSPTGIRYEQYF. The chain carries TRBV19 and TRBJ2-7; TRBD1 aligns across 7 bases. The CDR3 runs to 14 residues. CDR1 and CDR2 (germline): LNHDA, SQIVND (reference sequence). V was pared by 5 bases and J by 3 bases, with 7 bases of the junction left unmatched.

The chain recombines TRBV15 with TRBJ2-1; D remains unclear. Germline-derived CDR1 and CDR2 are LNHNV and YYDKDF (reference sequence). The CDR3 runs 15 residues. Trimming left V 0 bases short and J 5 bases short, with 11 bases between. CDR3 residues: CATSREGKAHNEQFF. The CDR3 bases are TGTGCCACCAGCAGAGAGGGGAAGGCTCACAATGAGCAGTTCTTC.

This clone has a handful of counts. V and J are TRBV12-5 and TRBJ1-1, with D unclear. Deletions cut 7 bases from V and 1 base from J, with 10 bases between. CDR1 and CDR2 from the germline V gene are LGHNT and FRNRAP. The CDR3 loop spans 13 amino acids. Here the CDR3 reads CASAKAGNTEAFF. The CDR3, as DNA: TGTGCTAGTGCCAAAGCCGGGAACACTGAAGCTTTCTTT.

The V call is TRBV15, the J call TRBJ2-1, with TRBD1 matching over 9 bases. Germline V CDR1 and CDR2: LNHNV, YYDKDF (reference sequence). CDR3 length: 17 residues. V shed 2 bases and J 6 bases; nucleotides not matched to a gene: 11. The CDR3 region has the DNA TGTGCCACCAGCAGACTTTCCACGGGACAGGGATCCAATGAGCAGTTCTTC. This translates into CATSRLSTGQGSNEQFF.

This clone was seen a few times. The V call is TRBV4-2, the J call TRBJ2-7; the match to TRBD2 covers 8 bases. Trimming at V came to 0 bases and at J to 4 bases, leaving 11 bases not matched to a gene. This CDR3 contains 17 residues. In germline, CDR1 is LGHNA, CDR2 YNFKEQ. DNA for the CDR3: TGTGCCAGCAGCCAAGATACCCCGTCGGGGGGGCCTTACGAGCAGTACTTC. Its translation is CASSQDTPSGGPYEQYF.

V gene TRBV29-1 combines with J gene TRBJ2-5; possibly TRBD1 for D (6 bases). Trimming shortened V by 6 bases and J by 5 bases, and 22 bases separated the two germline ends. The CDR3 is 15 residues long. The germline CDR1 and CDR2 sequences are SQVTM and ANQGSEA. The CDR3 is CSVNPGAPSKETQYF. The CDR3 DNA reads TGCAGCGTAAACCCAGGGGCCCCAAGCAAGGAGACCCAGTACTTC.

The CDR3 DNA follows: TGTGCCAGCAGCACCCTCCGGGACAGGGAGTTGACCCAGTACTTC. Protein product: CASSTLRDRELTQYF. The rearrangement joins TRBV6-1 to TRBJ2-5; 9 bases align to TRBD1. The CDR3 extends over 15 amino acids. J gave up 7 bases and V 6 bases, and 12 bases lay outside the gene matches. The germline CDR1 and CDR2 sequences are MNHNS and SASEGT.

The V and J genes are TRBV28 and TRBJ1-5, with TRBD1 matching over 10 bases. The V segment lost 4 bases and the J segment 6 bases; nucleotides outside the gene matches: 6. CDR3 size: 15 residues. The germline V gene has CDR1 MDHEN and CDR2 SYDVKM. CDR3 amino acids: CASSSGQGESQPQHF. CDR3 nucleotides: TGTGCCAGCAGTTCCGGACAGGGGGAGTCTCAGCCCCAGCATTTT.

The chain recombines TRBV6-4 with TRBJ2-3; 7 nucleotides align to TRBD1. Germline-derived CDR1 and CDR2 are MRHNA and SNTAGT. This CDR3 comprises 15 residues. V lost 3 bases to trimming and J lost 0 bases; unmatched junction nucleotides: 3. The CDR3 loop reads CASSEGTVSTDTQYF. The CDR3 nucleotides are TGTGCCAGCAGTGAAGGGACAGTTAGCACAGATACGCAGTATTTT.

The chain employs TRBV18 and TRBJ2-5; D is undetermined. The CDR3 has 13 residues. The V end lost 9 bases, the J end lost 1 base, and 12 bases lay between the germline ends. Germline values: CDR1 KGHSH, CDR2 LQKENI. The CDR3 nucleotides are TGTGCCAGTGTTCCGTCAGGCCAAGAGACCCAGTACTTC. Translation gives CASVPSGQETQYF.

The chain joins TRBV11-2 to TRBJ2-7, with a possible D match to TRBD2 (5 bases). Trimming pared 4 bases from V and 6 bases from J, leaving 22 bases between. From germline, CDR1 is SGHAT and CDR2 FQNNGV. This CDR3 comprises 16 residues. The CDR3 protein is CASSSLAGSGVGEQYF. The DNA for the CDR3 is TGTGCCAGCAGCTCCTTGGCCGGGTCCGGGGTCGGCGAGCAGTACTTC.

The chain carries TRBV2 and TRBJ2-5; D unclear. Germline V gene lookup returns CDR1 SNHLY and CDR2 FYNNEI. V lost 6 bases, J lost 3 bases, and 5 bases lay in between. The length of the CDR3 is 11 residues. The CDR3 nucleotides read TGTGCCAGCAGCTTGGAAGAGACCCAGTACTTC. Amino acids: CASSLEETQYF.

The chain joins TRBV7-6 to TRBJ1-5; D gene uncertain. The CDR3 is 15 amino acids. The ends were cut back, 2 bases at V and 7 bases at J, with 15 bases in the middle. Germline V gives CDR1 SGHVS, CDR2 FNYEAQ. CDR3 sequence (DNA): TGTGCCAGCAGCTTACAGGACGGTATGGGGCAGCCCCAGCATTTT. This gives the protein CASSLQDGMGQPQHF.

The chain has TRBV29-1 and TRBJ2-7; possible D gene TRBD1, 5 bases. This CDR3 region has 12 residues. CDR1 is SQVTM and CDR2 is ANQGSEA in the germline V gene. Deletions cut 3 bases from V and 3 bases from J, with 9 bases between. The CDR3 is CSVESGRYEQYF. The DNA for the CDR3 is TGCAGCGTTGAGTCAGGGCGCTACGAGCAGTACTTC.

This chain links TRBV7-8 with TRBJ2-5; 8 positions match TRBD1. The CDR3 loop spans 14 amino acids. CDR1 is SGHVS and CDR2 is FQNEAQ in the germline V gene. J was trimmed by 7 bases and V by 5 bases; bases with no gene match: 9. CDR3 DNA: TGTGCCAGCAGCCAAGGGACAGGTTCTTCGACCCAGTACTTC. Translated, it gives CASSQGTGSSTQYF.

This CDR3 is CASSIGGSGSQMGEQFF. DNA for the CDR3: TGTGCCAGTAGTATAGGTGGTAGCGGGTCTCAAATGGGTGAGCAGTTCTTC. The chain combines TRBV19 with TRBJ2-1; TRBD2 matches at 7 bases. CDR1 LNHDA and CDR2 SQIVND come from the germline V gene (reference sequence). The V and J ends lost 1 base and 9 bases, in that order; junction bases with no gene match: 15. This CDR3 spans 17 amino acids.

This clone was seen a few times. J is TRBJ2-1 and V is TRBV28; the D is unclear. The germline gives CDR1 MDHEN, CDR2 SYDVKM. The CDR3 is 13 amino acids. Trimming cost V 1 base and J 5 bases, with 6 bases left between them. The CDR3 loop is CASSLFRDNEQFF. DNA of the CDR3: TGTGCCAGCAGTTTATTCCGAGACAATGAGCAGTTCTTC.

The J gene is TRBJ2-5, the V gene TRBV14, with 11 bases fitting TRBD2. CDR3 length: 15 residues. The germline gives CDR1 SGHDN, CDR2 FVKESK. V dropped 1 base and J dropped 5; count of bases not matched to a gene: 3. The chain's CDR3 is CASSQVGTSGETQYF. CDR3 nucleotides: TGTGCCAGCAGCCAAGTGGGGACTAGCGGCGAGACCCAGTACTTC.